This T cell receptor (beta chain) was captured in a study of CD8 T cells in ankylosing spondylitis. Findings and caveats of the study: Clones that were linked to disease were CD8+ and were relatively rare in peripheral blood. In ankylosing spondylitis patients, matched synovial fluid reportedly showed significant enrichment of disease-linked clones.

This clonotype turned up a few times. What it binds is not known. Generation of TCR beta libraries employed quantitative 5'-RACE incorporating molecular barcodes. TCRdb used MiXCR to reprocess the 5' RACE reads, holding one entry per CDR3 protein. The sample has 190,000 or so distinct CDR3 sequences, about 13% seen once. The origin of this receptor is a male donor with ankylosing spondylitis or in good health (not recorded which). Material: blood, either unsorted or a sorted T cell fraction (not recorded which).

The CDR3 coding sequence is TGTGCCAGCAGCCGTTCGGGACTAGCGGGAGGCAATGAGCAGTTCTTC. Translating gives CASSRSGLAGGNEQFF. V gene TRBV7-9 combines with J gene TRBJ2-1, with 15 bases identical to TRBD2. Germline V gives CDR1 SEHNR, CDR2 FQNEAQ (reference sequence). The CDR3 has 16 amino acids. Germline trimming cut 5 bases from V and 6 bases from J; bases unmatched to any gene: 5. The whole variable domain, remainder taken from reference TRBV7-9 and TRBJ2-1, is DTGVSQNPRHKITKRGQNVTFRCDPISEHNRLYWYRQTLGQGPEFLTYFQNEAQLEKSRLLSDRFSAERPKGSFSTLEIQRTEQGDSAMYLCASSRSGLAGGNEQFFGPGTRLTVL.